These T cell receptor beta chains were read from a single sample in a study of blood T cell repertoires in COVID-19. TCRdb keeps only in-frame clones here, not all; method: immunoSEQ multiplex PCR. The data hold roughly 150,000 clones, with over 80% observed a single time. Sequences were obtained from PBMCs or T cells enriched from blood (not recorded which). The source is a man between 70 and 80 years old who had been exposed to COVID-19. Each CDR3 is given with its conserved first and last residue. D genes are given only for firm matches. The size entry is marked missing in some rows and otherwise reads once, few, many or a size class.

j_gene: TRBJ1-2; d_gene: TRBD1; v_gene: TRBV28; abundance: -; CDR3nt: TGTGCCAGCAGAGGACAGGGGGCAGGAGGCTACACCTTC; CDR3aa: CASRGQGAGGYTF
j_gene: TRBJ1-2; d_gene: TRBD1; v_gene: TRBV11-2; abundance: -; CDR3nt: TGTGCCAGCAGCTTATCGACAGGGGAAGGCTATGGCTACACCTTC; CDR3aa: CASSLSTGEGYGYTF
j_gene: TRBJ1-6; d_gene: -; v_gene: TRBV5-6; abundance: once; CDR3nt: TGTGCCAGCAGCTCTCCCACGGATTCACCCCTCCACTTT; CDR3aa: CASSSPTDSPLHF
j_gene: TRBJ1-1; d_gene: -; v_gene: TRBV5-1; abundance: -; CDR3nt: TGCGCCAGCAGCCTCGGGGGGATCACGAACACTGAAGCTTTCTTT; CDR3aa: CASSLGGITNTEAFF
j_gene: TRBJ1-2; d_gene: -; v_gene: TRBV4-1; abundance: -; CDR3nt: TGCGCCAGCAGCCTGGGACAACCGGGTCACGGTGGCTACACCTTC; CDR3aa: CASSLGQPGHGGYTF
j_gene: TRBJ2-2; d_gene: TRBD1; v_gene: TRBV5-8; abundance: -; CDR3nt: TGTGCCAGCAGCTCGACAGGGAGTATCGCCGGGGAGCTGTTTTTT; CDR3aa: CASSSTGSIAGELFF
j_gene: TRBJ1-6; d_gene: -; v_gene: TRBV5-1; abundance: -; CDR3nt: TGCGCCAGCAGCTTGAAAGAGAATTCACCCCTCCACTTT; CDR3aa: CASSLKENSPLHF
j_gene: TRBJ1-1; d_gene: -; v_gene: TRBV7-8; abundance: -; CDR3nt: TGTGCCAGCAGCTTAGCTGGCAGGGAGAACACTGAAGCTTTCTTT; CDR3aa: CASSLAGRENTEAFF
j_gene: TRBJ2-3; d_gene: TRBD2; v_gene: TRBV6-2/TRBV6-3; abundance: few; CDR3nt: TGTGCCAGCACCCCACTGGGACTAGCGTTGGGGACAGATACGCAGTATTTT; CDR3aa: CASTPLGLALGTDTQYF
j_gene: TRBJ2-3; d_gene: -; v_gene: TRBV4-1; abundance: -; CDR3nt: TGCGCCAGCAGCCGCGGGGTGGGCACAGATACGCAGTATTTT; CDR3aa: CASSRGVGTDTQYF
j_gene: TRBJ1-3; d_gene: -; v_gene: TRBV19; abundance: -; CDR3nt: TGTGCCAGTAGTATCAGACAGACCGGAGGAAACACCATATATTTT; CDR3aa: CASSIRQTGGNTIYF
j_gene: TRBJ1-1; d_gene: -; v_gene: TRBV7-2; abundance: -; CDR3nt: TGTGCCAGCAGAGGCGGGATGAACACTGAAGCTTTCTTT; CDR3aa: CASRGGMNTEAFF
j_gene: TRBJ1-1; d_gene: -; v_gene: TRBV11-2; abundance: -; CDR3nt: TGTGCCAGCAGCTTTATGACAGCGAACACTGAAGCTTTCTTT; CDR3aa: CASSFMTANTEAFF
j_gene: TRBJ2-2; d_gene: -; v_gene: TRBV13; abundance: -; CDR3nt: TGTGCCAGCAGCTTAGTAGGGGAGCTGTTTTTT; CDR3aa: CASSLVGELFF
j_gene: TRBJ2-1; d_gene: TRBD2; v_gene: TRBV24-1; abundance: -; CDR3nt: TGTGCCACCAGTCTTAGCGGGGGGGCTACCAATGAGCAGTTCTTC; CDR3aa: CATSLSGGATNEQFF
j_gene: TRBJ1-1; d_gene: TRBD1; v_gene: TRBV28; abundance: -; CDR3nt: TGTGCCAGCAGCCCCCGACAGGGAGTAGGGACTGAAGCTTTCTTT; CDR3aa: CASSPRQGVGTEAFF
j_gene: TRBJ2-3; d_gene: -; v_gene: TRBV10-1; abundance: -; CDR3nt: TGCGCCAGCAGTGACGGTAGCGGACGCACAGATACGCAGTATTTT; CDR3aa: CASSDGSGRTDTQYF
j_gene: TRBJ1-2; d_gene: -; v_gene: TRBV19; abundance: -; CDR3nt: TGTGCCAGTAGTATAAGCGGAGACTATGGCTACACCTTC; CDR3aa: CASSISGDYGYTF
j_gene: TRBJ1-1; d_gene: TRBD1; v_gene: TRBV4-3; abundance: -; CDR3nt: TGCGCCAGCAGCCAAGATCCGCAGGGGGAAACTGAAGCTTTCTTT; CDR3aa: CASSQDPQGETEAFF
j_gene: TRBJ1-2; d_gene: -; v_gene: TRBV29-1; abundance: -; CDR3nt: TGCAGCGTGGAAGACATCTATGGCTACACCTTC; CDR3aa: CSVEDIYGYTF
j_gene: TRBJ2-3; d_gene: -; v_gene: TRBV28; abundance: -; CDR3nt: TGTGCCAGCAGTTTGGAGCAGTTAGGCGCAGATACGCAGTATTTT; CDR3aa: CASSLEQLGADTQYF
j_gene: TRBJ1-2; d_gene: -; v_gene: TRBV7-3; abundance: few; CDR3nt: TGTGCCAGCAGCCTGGAGGTTGGCTATGGCTACACCTTC; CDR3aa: CASSLEVGYGYTF
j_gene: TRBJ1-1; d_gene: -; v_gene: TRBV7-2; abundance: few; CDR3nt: TGTGCCAGCAGTTCTCTCTACGGGGGCACTGAAGCTTTCTTT; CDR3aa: CASSSLYGGTEAFF
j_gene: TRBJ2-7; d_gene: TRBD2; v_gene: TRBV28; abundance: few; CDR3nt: TGTGCCAGCAGTCCAGGAGGGACTAGCGGCTACGAGCAGTACTTC; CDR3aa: CASSPGGTSGYEQYF
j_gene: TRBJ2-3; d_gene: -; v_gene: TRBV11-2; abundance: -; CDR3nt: TGTGCCAGCAGCCCCACCCGGGGGGCCGGAGATACGCAGTATTTT; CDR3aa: CASSPTRGAGDTQYF
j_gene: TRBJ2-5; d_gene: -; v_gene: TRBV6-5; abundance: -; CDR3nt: TGTGCCAGCAGGGAGGAGACCCAGTACTTC; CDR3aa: CASREETQYF
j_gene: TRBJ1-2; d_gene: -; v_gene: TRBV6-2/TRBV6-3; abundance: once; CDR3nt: TGTGCCAGCAGTTACCCGTCGAGCTATGGCTACACCTTC; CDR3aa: CASSYPSSYGYTF
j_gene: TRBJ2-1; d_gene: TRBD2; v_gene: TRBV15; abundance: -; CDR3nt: TGTGCCACCAGCAGAGATCCCAGCGGGGGGGCCTCCGGGACGGGGTTCTTC; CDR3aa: CATSRDPSGGASGTGFF
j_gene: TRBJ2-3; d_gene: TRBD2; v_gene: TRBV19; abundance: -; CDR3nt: TGTGCCAGTAGCGACAGGAGATCCTTAGCGGGAGGGCCGACGGATACGCAGTATTTT; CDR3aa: CASSDRRSLAGGPTDTQYF
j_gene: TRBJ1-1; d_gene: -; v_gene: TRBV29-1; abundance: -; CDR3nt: TGCAGCGCCGAGGGTAGCCCTGAAGCTTTCTTT; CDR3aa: CSAEGSPEAFF
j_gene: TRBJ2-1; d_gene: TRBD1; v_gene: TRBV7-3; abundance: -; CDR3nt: TGTGCCAGCAGCTTAATTAGGACAGGGTCGTACAATGAGCAGTTCTTC; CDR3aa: CASSLIRTGSYNEQFF
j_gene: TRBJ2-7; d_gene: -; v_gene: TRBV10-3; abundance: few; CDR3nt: TGTGCCATCTCGCCAGGGAGGACCTACGAGCAGTACTTC; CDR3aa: CAISPGRTYEQYF
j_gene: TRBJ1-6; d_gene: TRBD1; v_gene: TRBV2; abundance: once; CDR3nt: TGTGCCAGCAGTCCCGGGACAGGGGGCAATTCACCCCTCCACTTT; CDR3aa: CASSPGTGGNSPLHF
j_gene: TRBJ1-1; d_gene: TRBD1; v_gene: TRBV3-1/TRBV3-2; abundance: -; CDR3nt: TGTGCCAGCAGCTATGGGACAGGGGGAACTGAAGCTTTCTTT; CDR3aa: CASSYGTGGTEAFF
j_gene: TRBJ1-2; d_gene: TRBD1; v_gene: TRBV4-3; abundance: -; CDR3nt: TGCGCCAGCAGCCAGCCAGGGACAGCCAACTATGGCTACACCTTC; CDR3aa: CASSQPGTANYGYTF
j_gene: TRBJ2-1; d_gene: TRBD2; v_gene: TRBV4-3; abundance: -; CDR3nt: TGCGCCAGCAGCCCCACTAGCGGGGGGGCTTTTGAGCAGTTCTTC; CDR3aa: CASSPTSGGAFEQFF
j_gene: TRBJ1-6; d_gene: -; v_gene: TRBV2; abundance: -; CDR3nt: TGTGCCAGCAGTGACAGGTATTCACCCCTCCACTTT; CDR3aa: CASSDRYSPLHF
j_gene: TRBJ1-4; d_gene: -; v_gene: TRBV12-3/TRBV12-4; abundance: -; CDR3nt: TGTGCCAGCGGCCGGGGAGAAAATGAAAAACTGTTTTTT; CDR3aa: CASGRGENEKLFF
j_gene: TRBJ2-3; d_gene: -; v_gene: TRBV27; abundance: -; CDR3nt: TGTGCCAGCAGTCCACTTAGCAGTCGCACAGATACGCAGTATTTT; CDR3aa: CASSPLSSRTDTQYF
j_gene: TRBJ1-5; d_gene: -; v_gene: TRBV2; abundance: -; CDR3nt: TGTGCCAGCAGTGAATTGGGGGGGAATCAGCCCCAGCATTTT; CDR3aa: CASSELGGNQPQHF
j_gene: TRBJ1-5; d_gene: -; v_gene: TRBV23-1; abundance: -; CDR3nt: TGCGCCAGCAGTTGTAAGTCCGACGCTATACGCGGGAGGTCGGGATATAGCAATCAGCCCCAGCATTTT; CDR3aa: CASSCKSDAIRGRSGYSNQPQHF
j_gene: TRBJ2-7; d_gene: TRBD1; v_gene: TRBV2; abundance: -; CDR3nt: TGTGCCAGCATCAGGGGGTCCTACGAGCAGTACTTC; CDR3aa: CASIRGSYEQYF
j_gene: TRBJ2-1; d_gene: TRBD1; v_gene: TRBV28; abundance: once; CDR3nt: TGTGCCACCGCCCCTGGACAGGGAAGGGATGAGCAGTTCTTC; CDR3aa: CATAPGQGRDEQFF